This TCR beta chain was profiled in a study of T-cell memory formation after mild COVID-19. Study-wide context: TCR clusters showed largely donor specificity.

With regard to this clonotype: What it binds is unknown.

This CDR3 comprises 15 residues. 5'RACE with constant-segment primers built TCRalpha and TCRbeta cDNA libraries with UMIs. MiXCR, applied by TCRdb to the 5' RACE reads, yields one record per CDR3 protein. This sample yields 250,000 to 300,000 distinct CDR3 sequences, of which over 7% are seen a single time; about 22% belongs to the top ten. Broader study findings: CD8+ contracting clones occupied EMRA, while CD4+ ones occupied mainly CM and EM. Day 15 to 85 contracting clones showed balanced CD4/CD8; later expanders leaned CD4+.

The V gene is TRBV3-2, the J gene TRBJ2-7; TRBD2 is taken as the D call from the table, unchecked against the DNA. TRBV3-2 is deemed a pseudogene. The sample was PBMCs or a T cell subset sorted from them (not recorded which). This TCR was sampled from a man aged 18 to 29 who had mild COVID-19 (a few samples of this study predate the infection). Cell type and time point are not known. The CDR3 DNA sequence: TGTGCCAGCAGCCAACGGAGGAGGAGTTCCTACGAGCAGTACGTC. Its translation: CASSQRRRSSYEQYV.